The 17 T cell receptor beta chains in this list originate from one sample, sequenced in a study of CD8+CD57+ T cells in acquired aplastic anemia. Genomic DNA templated the TCR beta VDJ and CDR3 profiling. TCRdb fed the reads into MiXCR, producing one record per CDR3 protein. The sample shows about 210,000 distinct CDR3 sequences, approximately 35% of them seen only once. The sequenced sample was sorted CD4+, CD8+, or CD8+CD57+ T cells (not recorded which) from PBMCs. Receptors were obtained from a human donor in good health, serving as a control.

This clonotype was detected many times. Germline is not matched at one junction end, which may reflect a read error. The CDR3 region is CASSYAAGYGCTF. CDR3 bases: TGTGCCAGCAGTTACGCTGCAGGCTATGGCTGCACCTTC. The rearrangement uses TRBV6-5 and TRBJ1-2; no reliable D call. Per germline, CDR1 MNHEY and CDR2 SVGAGI. The CDR3 has 13 amino acids.

This clonotype was detected ten times or more. The chain is built from TRBV7-9 and TRBJ1-1; D may be TRBD1 (5 bases). CDR1 is SEHNR, CDR2 FQNEAQ, per germline (reference sequence). This CDR3 region has 14 residues. Between the trimmed V and J ends, which lost 3 bases and 4 bases, there was a span of 12 bases. Written as DNA, the CDR3 is TGTGCCAGCAGCTTCGGGACTCCGGGCACTGAAGCTTTCTTT. The encoded protein is CASSFGTPGTEAFF.

The table lists this clonotype with many counts. The chain combines TRBV14 with TRBJ1-4, with 8 bases matching TRBD1. The germline V gene encodes CDR1 SGHDN and CDR2 FVKESK. With 2 bases clipped from V and 8 bases from J, the junction kept 4 bases outside the gene matches. The CDR3 consists of 14 residues. The CDR3 loop is CASSQQGAGEKLFF. DNA of the CDR3: TGTGCCAGCAGCCAACAGGGGGCAGGAGAAAAACTGTTTTTT.

The chain couples TRBV7-2 to TRBJ2-7; a possible D gene is TRBD1 (6 bases). V lost 1 base and J 5 bases, leaving 12 bases between the germline ends. The CDR3 length is 14 residues. Germline V gene data show CDR1 as SGHTA and CDR2 as FQGNSA. CDR3 loop: CASSLDQGTHEQYF. The CDR3 DNA reads TGTGCCAGCAGCTTAGATCAGGGGACCCACGAGCAGTACTTC.

As to this clonotype: The junction differs from germline at one of its ends, possibly a read error. As DNA, the CDR3 is TGTGCCGGCAGTGAACCTGGACAGGGGAACATTCAGTACTTC. Its translation: CAGSEPGQGNIQYF. The V and J genes are TRBV25-1 and TRBJ2-4, with TRBD1 matching over 9 bases. CDR3 length equals 14 residues. In germline, CDR1 is MGHDK, CDR2 SYGVNS.

Comments on this clonotype: Just one base apart from a much larger clone, this may be a read error. The rearrangement links TRBV5-5 to TRBJ2-7; 8 bases match TRBD1. CDR1 and CDR2 from the germline V gene are SGHKS and YYEKEE (reference sequence). V was clipped by 6 bases and J by 8 bases; unmatched bases: 16. This CDR3 spans 15 amino acids. The CDR3 region has the DNA TGTGCCAGCACCCTAGCTGTCGGGACAGGCCGGAAGCAGTACTTC. Amino acid sequence: CASTLAVGTGRKQYF.

In this sample, this clonotype turned up many times. This chain uses TRBV7-9 with TRBJ1-5, with 9 bases matching TRBD1. V lost 1 base, J lost 2 bases, and 9 bases stayed unmatched. Looked up from germline, CDR1 is SEHNR and CDR2 is FQNEAQ (reference sequence). This CDR3 is built from 18 residues. DNA of the CDR3: TGTGCCAGCAGCTTAGTTGGCGGACAGGGGTCTCGCAATCAGCCCCAGCATTTT. It encodes CASSLVGGQGSRNQPQHF.

This clonotype was recorded many times. This rearrangement joins TRBV15 to TRBJ2-5; no clear D. The CDR3 totals 13 residues. V lost 1 base to trimming and J lost 1 base, with 4 bases between them. Germline V lookup: CDR1 LNHNV, CDR2 YYDKDF (reference sequence). The CDR3 DNA reads TGTGCCACCAGCAGAGGAGTCCAAGAGACCCAGTACTTC. This codes for CATSRGVQETQYF.

This clonotype was observed at least ten times. This chain links TRBV5-1 with TRBJ2-3, with 12 bases lining up with TRBD2. From germline, CDR1 is SGHRS and CDR2 YFSETQ. This CDR3 has 18 residues. The ends lost 1 base at V and 3 bases at J; junction bases unmatched: 9. CDR3 DNA sequence: TGCGCCAGCAGCTTGATGGTGACTAGCGGGGGAAGTACAGATACGCAGTATTTT. It yields the protein CASSLMVTSGGSTDTQYF.

J is TRBJ1-2 and V is TRBV29-1, with D possibly TRBD1 on 5 matching bases. Trimming shortened V by 4 bases and J by 1 base, and 10 bases separated the two germline ends. The germline V gene has CDR1 SQVTM and CDR2 ANQGSEA. CDR3 length equals 13 residues. CDR3 in amino acids: CSVVGEGNYGYTF. The CDR3 coding sequence is TGCAGCGTTGTAGGGGAGGGTAACTATGGCTACACCTTC.

This clonotype was recorded many times. The DNA of the CDR3 is TGTGCCACCCATACTAAGGCGGCGGTCTCTATCGAGCAGTACTTC. It translates to CATHTKAAVSIEQYF. The V and J genes are TRBV24-1 and TRBJ2-7; no clear D gene. CDR3 length equals 15 residues. Germline loops: CDR1 KGHDR, CDR2 SFDVKD. V lost 9 bases and J lost 6, with 23 bases in between.

The J gene is TRBJ2-7, the V gene TRBV30; possible D gene TRBD2, 6 bases. Trimming cost V 8 bases and J 3 bases, with 20 bases left between them. This CDR3 comprises 14 residues. Per the germline V gene, CDR1 is GTSNPN and CDR2 is SVGIG (reference sequence). The CDR3 spells CAGTRRGPDYEQYF. CDR3 sequence (DNA): TGTGCCGGGACGAGGAGGGGCCCGGACTACGAGCAGTACTTC.

The rearrangement uses TRBV5-1 and TRBJ1-1; D might be TRBD1 (6 bases). Germline V gene lookup returns CDR1 SGHRS and CDR2 YFSETQ. The V and J ends lost 2 bases and 1 base respectively, with 12 bases between them. The CDR3 consists of 15 residues. CDR3 protein: CASSFSQGGNTEAFF. Written as DNA, the CDR3 is TGCGCCAGCAGCTTCTCACAGGGCGGGAACACTGAAGCTTTCTTT.

The rearrangement uses TRBV6-1 and TRBJ1-2; 8 bases fit TRBD1. V lost 6 bases and J lost 5; bases outside the gene matches: 20. This CDR3 spans 18 amino acids. In germline, CDR1 is MNHNS, CDR2 SASEGT. The CDR3 region has the DNA TGTGCCAGCAGGCGAGGGACAGGCAACGTTTACGGGGCTTATGGCTACACCTTC. It codes for CASRRGTGNVYGAYGYTF.

The chain carries TRBV29-1 and TRBJ1-1, with TRBD1 matching over 8 bases. The germline CDR1 and CDR2 sequences are SQVTM and ANQGSEA. The CDR3 has 13 amino acids. With V trimmed by 7 bases and J by 1 base, 5 bases remained unmatched. In nucleotides, the CDR3 is TGCAGCGACCAGGGGGCTGGGAACACTGAAGCTTTCTTT. It yields the protein CSDQGAGNTEAFF.

This clonotype has ten or more counts. J is TRBJ1-1 and V is TRBV7-9; D is possibly TRBD1 (6 bases). V shed 9 bases and J shed 1 base, with 15 bases lying between them. This CDR3 is 14 amino acids long. The V gene's germline CDR1 is SEHNR and CDR2 FQNEAQ (reference sequence). CDR3 DNA sequence: TGTGCCAGGAAAAACAGGGCCAGGAACACTGAAGCTTTCTTT. Translation: CARKNRARNTEAFF.

V and J are TRBV19 and TRBJ2-6, with 8 bases fitting TRBD1. The CDR3 totals 18 residues. Germline V gene sequence: CDR1 LNHDA, CDR2 SQIVND (reference sequence). The V gene end was trimmed by 2 bases and the J gene end by 3 bases; junction bases not matched to a gene: 9. The CDR3 spells CASSIWTGSQSGANVLTF. In DNA form, the CDR3 reads TGTGCCAGTAGTATATGGACAGGGAGTCAGAGTGGGGCCAACGTCCTGACTTTC. The entire variable domain, with the rest obtained from reference TRBV19 and TRBJ2-6, is as follows: DGGITQSPKYLFRKEGQNVTLSCEQNLNHDAMYWYRQDPGQGLRLIYYSQIVNDFQKGDIAEGYSVSREKKESFPLTVTSAQKNPTAFYLCASSIWTGSQSGANVLTFGAGSRLTVL.